These 21 T cell receptor beta chains came from one sample sequenced in a study of CD8+ T cells in alopecia areata. TCR sequencing used cDNA made by reverse transcription of extracted RNA. This table comes from immunoSEQ multiplex PCR, and its TCRdb copy is limited to in-frame clones, with some not included. The sample consists of about 140,000 clones, roughly three fifths of them appearing once. The source was CD4+ T cells sorted from blood, collected at week 0. These receptors were collected from a human donor with alopecia areata.

This chain links TRBV6-6 with TRBJ1-2; a weak D match, TRBD1 (5 bases). The CDR3 is 13 amino acids. CDR1 and CDR2 (germline): MNHNY, SVGAGI (reference sequence). The germline V and J ends were trimmed by 5 bases and 4 bases, with 11 bases remaining between them. As DNA, the CDR3 is TGTGCCAGCAGTGAGGGGTCGGGCTATGGCTACACCTTC. It translates to CASSEGSGYGYTF.

The chain couples TRBV28 to TRBJ2-3; D is unresolved. Trimming stripped 6 bases from V and 5 bases from J, with 21 bases between. The CDR3 loop spans 16 amino acids. Germline V gives CDR1 MDHEN, CDR2 SYDVKM. The CDR3 here is CASSYPLGGKRDTQYF. DNA of the CDR3: TGTGCCAGCAGCTATCCCCTGGGCGGCAAGAGAGATACGCAGTATTTT.

The chain recombines TRBV5-4 with TRBJ2-7; 11 bases agree with TRBD2. Germline CDR1 SGHNT, CDR2 YYREEE (reference sequence). Trimming cost V 0 bases and J 3 bases; bases outside gene matches: 5. CDR3 size: 16 residues. CDR3 coding DNA: TGTGCCAGCAGCTTGGCAACTAGCGGGGGATACTACGAGCAGTACTTC. Encoded protein: CASSLATSGGYYEQYF.

The genes are TRBV29-1 and TRBJ2-5; D might be TRBD1 or TRBD2, each matching 6 bases. CDR1 is SQVTM and CDR2 is ANQGSEA in the germline V gene. The CDR3 has 12 amino acids. The chain's CDR3 is CSVGGPQETQYF. The DNA for the CDR3 is TGCAGTGTGGGGGGCCCACAAGAGACCCAGTACTTC.

The chain is built from TRBV7-2 and TRBJ1-3; the D gene is possibly TRBD1 (6 bases). Trimming left V 4 bases short and J 2 bases short, with 9 bases between. Germline CDR1 SGHTA, CDR2 FQGNSA. This CDR3 region has 14 residues. CDR3 in DNA: TGTGCCAGCAGCTCGGCAGGGGCTGGAAACACCATATATTTT. This gives the protein CASSSAGAGNTIYF.

The rearrangement uses TRBV25-1 and TRBJ1-6; D gene ambiguous. CDR1 and CDR2 (germline): MGHDK, SYGVNS. The CDR3 has 13 residues. V was pared by 2 bases and J by 8 bases, with 7 bases between. The CDR3 region is CASSEDGYSPLHF. CDR3 coding DNA: TGTGCCAGCAGTGAAGACGGCTATTCACCCCTCCACTTT.

This clone has only a few counts. This chain uses TRBV10-3 with TRBJ2-7; D may be TRBD1 or TRBD2 (5 bases each). Germline-derived CDR1 and CDR2 are ENHRY and SYGVKD. The CDR3 totals 13 residues. Trimming stripped 6 bases from V and 5 bases from J, with 14 bases between. CDR3 nucleotides: TGTGCCATCAGGGGACCCCCTCGGGACGAGCAGTACTTC. Protein sequence: CAIRGPPRDEQYF.

The rearrangement uses TRBV19 and TRBJ1-1, with 7 bases aligning to TRBD1. J was trimmed by 2 bases and V by 3 bases; bases with no gene match: 9. Germline values: CDR1 LNHDA, CDR2 SQIVND (reference sequence). The CDR3 has 16 amino acids. The CDR3 DNA reads TGTGCCAGTAGTATCCCCGATGCAGGGGGAAACACTGAAGCTTTCTTT. It translates to CASSIPDAGGNTEAFF.

The genes are TRBV4-2 and TRBJ2-7; the D gene is possibly TRBD1 (6 bases). Germline-derived CDR1 and CDR2 are LGHNA and YNFKEQ. V lost 1 base and J lost 1, with 8 bases in between. This CDR3 contains 14 residues. The CDR3 coding sequence is TGTGCCAGCAGCCAAGGGGACACTTCCTACGAGCAGTACTTC. Protein sequence: CASSQGDTSYEQYF.

The V and J genes are TRBV7-2 and TRBJ1-2; TRBD1 is a possible D gene (5 bases). CDR1 is SGHTA, CDR2 FQGNSA, per germline. With 5 bases removed from V and 8 bases from J, the gap between germline ends came to 21 bases. The length of the CDR3 is 15 residues. CDR3 in amino acids: CASSVQGAFPRGYTF. As DNA, the CDR3 is TGTGCCAGCAGCGTCCAGGGAGCGTTTCCTAGGGGCTACACCTTC.

This clone was counted between two and nine times. The V call is TRBV29-1, the J call TRBJ2-3; a possible D gene is TRBD2 (7 bases). Per the germline V gene, CDR1 is SQVTM and CDR2 is ANQGSEA. Trimming removed 7 bases at V and 4 bases at J, with 15 bases between. There are 13 residues in the CDR3. The CDR3 loop reads CSAAGARADTQYF. CDR3 coding DNA: TGCAGCGCCGCGGGGGCCCGGGCAGATACGCAGTATTTT.

In this sample, this clone turned up a few times. The chain joins TRBV15 to TRBJ2-2; 7 bases match TRBD1. This CDR3 has 18 residues. V lost 2 bases to trimming and J lost 0 bases; unmatched junction nucleotides: 9. Germline-derived CDR1 and CDR2 are LNHNV and YYDKDF (reference sequence). The CDR3, as DNA: TGTGCCACCAGCAGATTAAATACCGGGACAGCGAACACCGGGGAGCTGTTTTTT. Protein: CATSRLNTGTANTGELFF.

The chain is built from TRBV5-4 and TRBJ1-2, with D possibly TRBD1 on 6 matching bases. Germline assignment: CDR1 SGHNT and CDR2 YYREEE (reference sequence). The CDR3 loop spans 14 amino acids. V gave up 0 bases and J gave up 4 bases, with 10 bases separating them. The CDR3 region is CASSLDREGYGYTF. The CDR3 DNA is TGTGCCAGCAGCTTGGACAGGGAGGGCTATGGCTACACCTTC.

CDR3: CASSEMVLTVSGELFF. The CDR3 region has the DNA TGTGCCAGCAGTGAGATGGTACTCACGGTCTCCGGGGAGCTGTTTTTT. This sequence joins TRBV2 and TRBJ2-2; no clear D. This CDR3 spans 16 amino acids. Looked up from germline, CDR1 is SNHLY and CDR2 is FYNNEI. Trimming took 3 bases from V and 6 from J, leaving 17 bases between them.

V is TRBV18 and J is TRBJ1-1; D uncertain. Looked up from germline, CDR1 is KGHSH and CDR2 is LQKENI. This CDR3 comprises 14 residues. V shed 6 bases and J shed 1 base, with 12 bases lying between them. The CDR3 DNA sequence: TGTGCCAGCTCTCCAAACGGCAGGAACACTGAAGCTTTCTTT. Translated: CASSPNGRNTEAFF.

The J gene is TRBJ2-3, the V gene TRBV7-2; TRBD2 matches 10 bases. The CDR3 sequence is 13 residues long. The trim removed 5 bases at V and 9 bases at J, leaving 5 bases unmatched. Germline CDR1 and CDR2: SGHTA and FQGNSA. The CDR3 protein is CASSPAAGGTQYF. The CDR3 DNA follows: TGTGCCAGCAGCCCCGCAGCGGGGGGGACGCAGTATTTT.

A few counts support this clone. The chain combines TRBV4-1 with TRBJ2-7, with TRBD1 as a possible D gene (6 bases). The CDR3 extends over 15 amino acids. V dropped 1 base and J dropped 2 bases, with 12 bases sitting between them. Germline V CDR1 and CDR2: MGHRA, YSYEKL. CDR3: CASSQGEQGTYEQYF. The CDR3 nucleotides are TGCGCCAGCAGCCAAGGCGAACAGGGAACCTACGAGCAGTACTTC.

Remarks on this clone: Other DNA sequences in this sample translate to the same CDR3. The chain employs TRBV19 and TRBJ2-5; no clear D. Germline V lookup: CDR1 LNHDA, CDR2 SQIVND (reference sequence). CDR3 length: 11 residues. The germline V and J ends were trimmed by 4 bases and 5 bases, with 5 bases remaining between them. CDR3 amino acids: CASSKGETQYF. The CDR3 region has the DNA TGTGCCAGTAGTAAGGGTGAGACCCAGTACTTC.

CDR3: CASSSFSGGSSYEQYF. DNA for the CDR3: TGTGCCAGCAGTTCCTTTAGCGGGGGCAGCTCCTACGAGCAGTACTTC. The V and J genes are TRBV6-5 and TRBJ2-7, with TRBD2 identical over 9 bases. CDR1 and CDR2 (germline): MNHEY, SVGAGI. The CDR3 is 16 residues long. Trimming at V came to 4 bases and at J to 0 bases, leaving 7 bases not matched to a gene.

The chain carries TRBV10-3 and TRBJ2-1; D tentatively fits TRBD1 or TRBD2 (6 bases each). Trimming removed 7 bases at V and 5 bases at J, with 21 bases between. The CDR3 loop spans 16 amino acids. Germline CDR1 ENHRY, CDR2 SYGVKD. The CDR3 is CAITQGRLVSNNEQFF. As DNA, the CDR3 is TGTGCCATCACTCAGGGGCGACTAGTATCGAACAATGAGCAGTTCTTC.

V and J are TRBV29-1 and TRBJ2-7; weak D call: TRBD2 (5 bases). CDR1 SQVTM and CDR2 ANQGSEA come from the germline V gene. The V end was cut by 4 bases, the J end by 3 bases, with 16 bases between. The length of the CDR3 is 14 residues. The chain's CDR3 is CSVAPSGFNYEQYF. The CDR3 bases are TGCAGCGTTGCCCCCTCGGGGTTTAACTACGAGCAGTACTTC.